Shown below are 14 T cell receptor beta chains from a single sample sequenced in a study of shared clonotypes between healthy human individuals. Selected positively for CCR7 and CD45RO-negative, naive CD8 cells excluded terminally differentiated effector memory CD45RA+ cells. The protocol was immunoSEQ multiplex PCR, while the TCRdb copy is restricted to in-frame clones and leaves out a portion. In the table there are about 2.1 million clones, around 93% of which are singletons. Sequencing was done on a sample of naive CD8+ T cells from PBMCs. All receptors come from a man aged 18 to 30 in good health. Some clones in this sample may be carry-over from other donors' samples.

The chain carries TRBV7-8 and TRBJ2-3, with D tentatively TRBD2 (6 bases). V gave up 5 bases and J gave up 0 bases, with 15 bases separating them. From germline, CDR1 is SGHVS and CDR2 FQNEAQ. This CDR3 contains 16 residues. Written as DNA, the CDR3 is TGTGCCAGCAGCGCCCGGGACTGGATAAGCACAGATACGCAGTATTTT. Protein sequence: CASSARDWISTDTQYF.

The rearrangement links TRBV5-5 to TRBJ1-5; 9 positions match TRBD1. V dropped 4 bases and J dropped 6; count of bases not matched to a gene: 8. CDR1 is SGHKS, CDR2 YYEKEE, per germline (reference sequence). The CDR3 contains 15 residues. The CDR3 DNA sequence: TGTGCCAGCAGCATCGGACAGGGGAGTTTTCAGCCCCAGCATTTT. Protein product: CASSIGQGSFQPQHF.

The chain carries TRBV4-2 and TRBJ2-7; no firm D call. Germline values: CDR1 LGHNA, CDR2 YNFKEQ. The CDR3 covers 15 residues. Trimming took off 0 bases at V and 0 bases at J, with 9 bases between the two ends. CDR3 DNA sequence: TGTGCCAGCAGCCAAGATCTGGGCCACTCCTACGAGCAGTACTTC. As protein: CASSQDLGHSYEQYF.

V usage is TRBV19 and J usage is TRBJ1-5; 9 bases fit TRBD1. V lost 5 bases to trimming and J lost 0 bases; unmatched junction nucleotides: 5. The CDR3 runs to 16 residues. From germline, CDR1 is LNHDA and CDR2 SQIVND (reference sequence). CDR3 nucleotide sequence: TGTGCCAGTAGTGTGACAGGGGGTTATAGCAATCAGCCCCAGCATTTT. It translates to CASSVTGGYSNQPQHF.

The V and J genes are TRBV7-8 and TRBJ2-1, with 8 nucleotides matching TRBD2. The CDR3 totals 17 residues. Germline V gene lookup returns CDR1 SGHVS and CDR2 FQNEAQ. Trimming cost V 1 base and J 0 bases; bases outside gene matches: 5. The CDR3 sequence: CASSLGREALSYNEQFF. DNA of the CDR3: TGTGCCAGCAGCTTAGGGCGGGAGGCCCTCTCCTACAATGAGCAGTTCTTC.

To note about this clone: This CDR3 is also generated by other DNA sequences in the sample. The chain employs TRBV27 and TRBJ1-5, with D possibly matching TRBD1 (6 bases). Trimming left V 5 bases short and J 0 bases short, with 8 bases between. Germline assignment: CDR1 MNHEY and CDR2 SMNVEV (reference sequence). The CDR3 extends over 14 amino acids. CDR3 DNA: TGTGCCAGCAGTCTGACAGGTAGCAATCAGCCCCAGCATTTT. This encodes CASSLTGSNQPQHF.

The chain uses TRBV9 and TRBJ2-7; maybe TRBD2 (5 bases). CDR1 and CDR2 (germline): SGDLS, YYNGEE. CDR3 length equals 14 residues. Trimming shortened V by 4 bases and J by 2 bases, and 13 bases separated the two germline ends. In nucleotides, the CDR3 is TGTGCCAGCAGCCCCGCCGGGAAAACCTACGAGCAGTACTTC. It translates to CASSPAGKTYEQYF.

This chain connects TRBV7-7 to TRBJ2-5; TRBD1 aligns across 7 bases. The CDR3 has 14 residues. V was clipped by 2 bases and J by 4 bases; unmatched bases: 4. Germline V gene data show CDR1 as SSHAT and CDR2 as FNYEAQ (reference sequence). CDR3 coding DNA: TGTGCCAGCAGCTTAAGGGGGCGCTCAGAGACCCAGTACTTC. This sequence encodes CASSLRGRSETQYF.

The chain links TRBV28 to TRBJ2-7, with 11 bases matching TRBD1. V was clipped by 6 bases and J by 3 bases; unmatched bases: 7. The CDR3 covers 15 residues. CDR1 is MDHEN and CDR2 is SYDVKM in the germline V gene. The CDR3, as DNA: TGTGCCAGCAGGAAAGGGACAGGGGGGCTCTACGAGCAGTACTTC. Its translation is CASRKGTGGLYEQYF.

The rearrangement joins TRBV27 to TRBJ2-5, with D possibly being TRBD2 (5 bases). V lost 6 bases and J 7 bases, leaving 15 bases between the germline ends. Per germline, CDR1 MNHEY and CDR2 SMNVEV (reference sequence). This CDR3 comprises 13 residues. The CDR3 is CASRPLAGGTQYF. The CDR3 DNA sequence: TGTGCCAGCAGACCATTGGCCGGAGGGACCCAGTACTTC.

The rearrangement uses TRBV2 and TRBJ2-6; 11 positions match TRBD1. V gave up 7 bases and J gave up 3 bases; unmatched junction bases: 5. Germline V gene sequence: CDR1 SNHLY, CDR2 FYNNEI. This CDR3 is 16 amino acids long. CDR3 DNA: TGTGCCAGCACCGGACAGGGGGCGAATGGGGCCAACGTCCTGACTTTC. Translating gives CASTGQGANGANVLTF.

This clone appeared a single time. V is TRBV7-3 and J is TRBJ1-2; 10 nucleotides match TRBD1. The germline gives CDR1 SGHTA, CDR2 FQGTGA. The CDR3 totals 15 residues. The V gene end was trimmed by 5 bases and the J gene end by 6 bases; junction bases not matched to a gene: 9. CDR3 sequence reads: CASSQTTGTGDGYTF. The CDR3 DNA sequence: TGTGCCAGCAGCCAAACAACAGGGACAGGGGATGGCTACACCTTC. Using reference TRBV7-3 and TRBJ1-2 for the parts outside the CDR3, the full variable domain is GAGVSQTPSNKVTEKGKYVELRCDPISGHTALYWYRQSLGQGPEFLIYFQGTGAADDSGLPNDRFFAVRPEGSVSTLKIQRTERGDSAVYLCASSQTTGTGDGYTFGSGTRLTVV.

In this sample, this clone turned up once. J is TRBJ2-7 and V is TRBV6-5; D ambiguous. The CDR3 has 14 residues. Germline V CDR1 and CDR2: MNHEY, SVGAGI. V lost 6 bases to trimming and J lost 4 bases, with 16 bases between them. The CDR3 reads CASSPSPGLYEQYF. The CDR3 DNA is TGTGCCAGCAGCCCGAGCCCGGGTTTATACGAGCAGTACTTC.

Concerning this clone: The same CDR3 is also encoded by other DNA sequences in this sample. This sequence joins TRBV9 and TRBJ2-1; 7 bases match TRBD2. The CDR3 sequence is 16 residues long. Germline V gene sequence: CDR1 SGDLS, CDR2 YYNGEE. Trimming at V came to 0 bases and at J to 1 base, leaving 4 bases not matched to a gene. The CDR3 nucleotides are TGTGCCAGCAGCGTAGTAGGCGGGAGTTCCTACAATGAGCAGTTCTTC. Translated: CASSVVGGSSYNEQFF.